These T cell receptor beta chains were read from a single sample in a study of T cell repertoires and HLA-DP antigens. No antigen has been identified for these receptors. The assay was immunoSEQ multiplex PCR, and TCRdb's table has in-frame clones only and misses some. The sample includes roughly 120,000 clones, more than 85% of them seen just once. The sample was CD4+ T cells from PBMCs. The source of these receptors is a young woman in good health and CMV-seronegative. Each CDR3 is given with its conserved first and last residue. D genes are given only for firm matches. Only some rows state a clone size, as once, few, many or a class for expanded clones.

V: TRBV2
D: NA
size: few
length: 13
J: TRBJ1-2
CDR3: CASSGRTNYGYTF
DNA: TGTGCCAGCAGTGGACGGACTAACTATGGCTACACCTTC

V: TRBV28
D: NA
size: NA
length: 12
J: TRBJ1-2
CDR3: CASSLGNYGYTF
DNA: TGTGCCAGCAGTTTGGGTAACTATGGCTACACCTTC

V: TRBV2
D: TRBD2
size: NA
length: 16
J: TRBJ2-3
CDR3: CASSEAGAGASDTQYF
DNA: TGTGCCAGCAGTGAAGCCGGAGCGGGAGCCTCAGATACGCAGTATTTT

V: TRBV30
D: NA
size: NA
length: 14
J: TRBJ1-1
CDR3: CAWSVPGAGQVAFF
DNA: TGTGCCTGGAGTGTCCCAGGGGCAGGGCAAGTCGCTTTCTTT

V: TRBV5-1
D: TRBD1
size: NA
length: 15
J: TRBJ1-1
CDR3: CASSPTTGGDTEAFF
DNA: TGCGCCAGCAGCCCAACTACAGGGGGGGACACTGAAGCTTTCTTT

V: TRBV5-1
D: NA
size: NA
length: 15
J: TRBJ1-1
CDR3: CASSSHATGNTEAFF
DNA: TGCGCCAGCAGCTCCCACGCTACAGGGAACACTGAAGCTTTCTTT

V: TRBV10-3
D: NA
size: NA
length: 15
J: TRBJ1-4
CDR3: CAISPGGATNEKLFF
DNA: TGTGCCATCAGCCCTGGGGGTGCAACTAATGAAAAACTGTTTTTT

V: TRBV7-9
D: TRBD1
size: NA
length: 17
J: TRBJ1-3
CDR3: CASSSRDRSSSGNTIYF
DNA: TGTGCCAGCAGCTCTCGGGACAGGTCTTCCTCTGGAAACACCATATATTTT

V: TRBV18
D: NA
size: NA
length: 13
J: TRBJ1-4
CDR3: CASSRTANEKLFF
DNA: TGTGCCAGCTCACGGACAGCTAATGAAAAACTGTTTTTT

V: TRBV5-8
D: TRBD2
size: NA
length: 14
J: TRBJ2-7
CDR3: CASSLRLGGYEQYF
DNA: TGTGCCAGCAGCCTACGCTTGGGAGGGTACGAGCAGTACTTC

V: TRBV18
D: TRBD1
size: NA
length: 14
J: TRBJ1-2
CDR3: CASSGDRSLYGYTF
DNA: TGTGCCAGCTCGGGGGACAGATCTCTCTATGGCTACACCTTC

V: TRBV27
D: NA
size: NA
length: 16
J: TRBJ2-7
CDR3: CASRNSRVQGSYEQYF
DNA: TGTGCCAGCAGAAATAGTCGGGTACAGGGAAGCTACGAGCAGTACTTC

V: TRBV28
D: NA
size: NA
length: 18
J: TRBJ1-3
CDR3: CASSFPGAWERTAHTIYF
DNA: TGTGCCAGCAGTTTCCCGGGCGCTTGGGAACGGACCGCGCACACCATATATTTT

V: TRBV7-2
D: NA
size: NA
length: 13
J: TRBJ1-2
CDR3: CASSLEQPYGYTF
DNA: TGTGCCAGCAGCTTAGAACAGCCCTATGGCTACACCTTC

V: TRBV10-3
D: NA
size: NA
length: 16
J: TRBJ2-4
CDR3: CAISESGSLAKNIQYF
DNA: TGTGCCATCAGTGAGTCGGGGAGTTTAGCCAAAAACATTCAGTACTTC

V: TRBV5-1
D: NA
size: once
length: 13
J: TRBJ2-7
CDR3: CASSLGPLFVQYF
DNA: TGCGCCAGCAGCTTGGGCCCTCTGTTTGTGCAGTACTTC

V: TRBV6-1
D: NA
size: NA
length: 13
J: TRBJ2-1
CDR3: CASRTDRYNEQFF
DNA: TGTGCCAGCAGGACAGACAGATACAATGAGCAGTTCTTC

V: TRBV5-5
D: NA
size: once
length: 14
J: TRBJ1-1
CDR3: CASSLRQGYTEAFF
DNA: TGTGCCAGCAGCTTGCGACAAGGCTACACTGAAGCTTTCTTT

V: TRBV5-1
D: NA
size: NA
length: 16
J: TRBJ1-3
CDR3: CASSLVGQSSGNTIYF
DNA: TGCGCCAGCAGCTTGGTGGGTCAAAGCTCTGGAAACACCATATATTTT

V: TRBV6-4
D: TRBD1
size: NA
length: 18
J: TRBJ1-5
CDR3: CAMTNPRDRGLGNQPQHF
DNA: TGTGCCATGACTAACCCCCGGGACAGGGGGCTTGGCAATCAGCCCCAGCATTTT

V: TRBV6-1
D: TRBD1
size: NA
length: 15
J: TRBJ2-7
CDR3: CASSLVRDSSYEQYF
DNA: TGTGCCAGCAGTCTAGTCCGGGACAGCTCCTACGAGCAGTACTTC

V: TRBV28
D: NA
size: NA
length: 12
J: TRBJ2-4
CDR3: CASGRGKNIQYF
DNA: TGTGCCAGCGGCCGTGGCAAAAACATTCAGTACTTC

V: TRBV28
D: NA
size: NA
length: 13
J: TRBJ2-5
CDR3: CASRETGQETQYF
DNA: TGTGCCAGCAGGGAGACAGGCCAAGAGACCCAGTACTTC

V: TRBV7-8
D: NA
size: NA
length: 14
J: TRBJ2-2
CDR3: CASTPFANTGELFF
DNA: TGTGCCAGCACCCCGTTTGCGAACACCGGGGAGCTGTTTTTT

V: TRBV28
D: NA
size: NA
length: 15
J: TRBJ1-6
CDR3: CASGEASSYNSPLHF
DNA: TGTGCCAGTGGAGAGGCGAGCTCCTATAATTCACCCCTCCACTTT

V: TRBV7-2
D: NA
size: NA
length: 16
J: TRBJ1-5
CDR3: CASSLVGTGRNQPQHF
DNA: TGTGCCAGCAGCTTAGTCGGTACAGGGCGCAATCAGCCCCAGCATTTT